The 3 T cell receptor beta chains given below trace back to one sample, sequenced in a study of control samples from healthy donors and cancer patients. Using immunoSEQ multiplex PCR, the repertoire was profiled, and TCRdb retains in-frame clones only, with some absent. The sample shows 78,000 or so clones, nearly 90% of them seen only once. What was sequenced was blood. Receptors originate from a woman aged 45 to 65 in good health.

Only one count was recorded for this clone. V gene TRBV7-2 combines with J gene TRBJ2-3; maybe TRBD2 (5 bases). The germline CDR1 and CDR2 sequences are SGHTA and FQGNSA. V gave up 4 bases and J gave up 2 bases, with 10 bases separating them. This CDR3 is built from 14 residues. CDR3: CASSSDSFTDTQYF. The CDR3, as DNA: TGTGCCAGCAGCTCGGACTCTTTCACAGATACGCAGTATTTT.

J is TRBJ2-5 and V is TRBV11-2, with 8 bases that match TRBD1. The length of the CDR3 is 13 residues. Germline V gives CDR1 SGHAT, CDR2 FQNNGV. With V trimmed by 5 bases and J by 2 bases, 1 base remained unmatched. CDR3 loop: CASSTGGQETQYF. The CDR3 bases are TGTGCCAGCAGCACAGGGGGACAAGAGACCCAGTACTTC.

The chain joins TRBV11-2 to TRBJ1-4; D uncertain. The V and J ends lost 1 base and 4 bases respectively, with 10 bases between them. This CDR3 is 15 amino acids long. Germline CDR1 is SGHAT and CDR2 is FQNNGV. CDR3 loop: CASSLASAHNEKLFF. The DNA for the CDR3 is TGTGCCAGCAGCTTAGCTTCAGCCCATAATGAAAAACTGTTTTTT.